This TCR beta chain was captured in a study of T cells in Graves' hyperthyroidism and ophthalmopathy. In the study overall: Peripheral blood was secured at the point of initial diagnosis, before any treatment.

Study-level points and caveats: Most clonotypes that expanded in the thyroid above 0.001 also showed up in blood.

V lost 4 bases and J 2 bases, leaving 15 bases between the germline ends. From germline, CDR1 is SEHNR and CDR2 FQNEAQ (reference sequence). The CDR3 length is 16 residues. At least ten counts were recorded for this clonotype. The antigen is undetermined. TCR beta CDR3 regions were amplified from RNA transcripts. A set of HTBI primers served as the primers for a first-round RT-PCR of the TCR CDR3. From the multiplex PCR reads, TCRdb called clonotypes with MiXCR, one entry per CDR3 protein. In the table there are roughly 380,000 distinct CDR3 sequences, approximately 14% of which are singletons. Diagnoses were made from clinical symptoms, serum measures (thyroxine and TRAb), thyroid ultrasound and orbital computed tomography.

The sample was blood. The clonotype comes from a woman aged 55 to 70 with Graves' hyperthyroidism. The V and J genes are TRBV7-9 and TRBJ2-1; TRBD1 is a possible D gene (7 bases). The CDR3 DNA reads TGTGCCAGCAGCTCAGAGACAGGGAGGACCTACAATGAGCAGTTCTTC. This gives the protein CASSSETGRTYNEQFF.